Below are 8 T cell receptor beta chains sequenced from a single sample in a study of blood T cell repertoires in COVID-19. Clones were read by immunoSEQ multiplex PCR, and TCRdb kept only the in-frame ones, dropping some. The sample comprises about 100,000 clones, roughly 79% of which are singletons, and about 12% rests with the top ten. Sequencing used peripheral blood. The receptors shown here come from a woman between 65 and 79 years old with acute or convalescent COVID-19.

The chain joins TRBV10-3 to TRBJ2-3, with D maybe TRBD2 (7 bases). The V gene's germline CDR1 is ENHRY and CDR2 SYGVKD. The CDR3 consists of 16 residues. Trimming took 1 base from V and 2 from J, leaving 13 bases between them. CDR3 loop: CAISEWGGQVTDTQYF. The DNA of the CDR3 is TGTGCCATCAGTGAGTGGGGGGGGCAGGTCACAGATACGCAGTATTTT.

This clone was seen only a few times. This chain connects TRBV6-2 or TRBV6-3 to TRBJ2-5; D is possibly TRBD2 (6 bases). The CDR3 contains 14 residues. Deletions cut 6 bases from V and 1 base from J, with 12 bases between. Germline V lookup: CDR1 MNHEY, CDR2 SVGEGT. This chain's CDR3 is CASSPRGIQETQYF. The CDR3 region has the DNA TGTGCCAGCAGCCCCCGGGGGATCCAAGAGACCCAGTACTTC.

This CDR3 is CASSPRGLAGGRAGELFF. Here the CDR3 DNA reads TGTGCCAGCAGCCCCAGGGGACTAGCGGGGGGGCGCGCCGGGGAGCTGTTTTTT. This chain joins TRBV3-1 (or the pseudogene TRBV3-2) and TRBJ2-2, with 16 bases identical to TRBD2. The germline CDR1 and CDR2 sequences are LGHDT and YNNKEL (reference sequence). The CDR3 spans 18 residues. V lost 4 bases to trimming and J lost 6 bases; unmatched junction nucleotides: 8.

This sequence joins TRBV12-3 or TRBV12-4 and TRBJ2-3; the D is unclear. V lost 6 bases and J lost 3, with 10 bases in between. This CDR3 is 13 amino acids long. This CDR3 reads CASSLIQTDTQYF. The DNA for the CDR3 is TGTGCCAGCAGCCTCATCCAGACAGATACGCAGTATTTT.

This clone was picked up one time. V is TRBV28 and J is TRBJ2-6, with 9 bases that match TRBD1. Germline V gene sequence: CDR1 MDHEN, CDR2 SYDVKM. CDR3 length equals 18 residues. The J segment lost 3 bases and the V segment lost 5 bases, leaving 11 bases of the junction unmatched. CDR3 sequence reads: CASSTQTGGLGGANVLTF. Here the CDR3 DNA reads TGTGCCAGCAGTACCCAAACAGGGGGCTTAGGTGGGGCCAACGTCCTGACTTTC.

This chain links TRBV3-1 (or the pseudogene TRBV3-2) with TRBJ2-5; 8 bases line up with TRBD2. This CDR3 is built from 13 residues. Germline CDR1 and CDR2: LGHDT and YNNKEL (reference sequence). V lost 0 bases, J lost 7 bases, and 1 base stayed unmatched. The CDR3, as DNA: TGTGCCAGCAGCCAAGACGCGGGGGGGACCCAGTACTTC. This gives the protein CASSQDAGGTQYF.

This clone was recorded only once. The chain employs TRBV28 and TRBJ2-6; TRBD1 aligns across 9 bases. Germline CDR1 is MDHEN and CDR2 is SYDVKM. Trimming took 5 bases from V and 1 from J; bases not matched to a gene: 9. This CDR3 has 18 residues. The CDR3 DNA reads TGTGCCAGCAGTGCTTGGACAGGGGAGGGTTCTGGGGCCAACGTCCTGACTTTC. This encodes CASSAWTGEGSGANVLTF.

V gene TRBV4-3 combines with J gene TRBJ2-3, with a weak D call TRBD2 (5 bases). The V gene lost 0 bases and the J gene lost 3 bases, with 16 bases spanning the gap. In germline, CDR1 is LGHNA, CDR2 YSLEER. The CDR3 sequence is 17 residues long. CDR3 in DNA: TGCGCCAGCAGCCAAGATATGGGGAAGGGAGCAACAGATACGCAGTATTTT. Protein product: CASSQDMGKGATDTQYF.